The clone carrying this T cell receptor beta chain was seen a few times. This specimen comes from a study of blood T cells in healthy people across ages. In the study overall: The capture of about one barcoded beta molecule per two T cells was achieved by template switching.

A second PCR, run for roughly 7 to 11 cycles, used a sample-barcoded 5' primer plus a J-beta primer mix. Any given sample supplied a minimum of 3 million CDR3-containing paired-end reads. TCRdb reprocessed the 5' RACE reads with MiXCR, giving one entry per CDR3 protein. The sample contains 700,000 to 1,000,000 distinct CDR3 sequences, about 42% of which appear only once. Peripheral blood, about 9.4 milliliters per donor, was collected. Material: blood. The TCR originated in a man aged 55 to 70 in good health.

CDR3 coding DNA: TGCGCCAGCAGCTTTGCTAGCGGGGGGACGAGCTCCTACGAGCAGTACTTC. Amino acids: CASSFASGGTSSYEQYF. The rearrangement uses TRBV5-1 and TRBJ2-7; 11 bases agree with TRBD2. Germline V lookup: CDR1 SGHRS, CDR2 YFSETQ. Trimming took 2 bases from V and 0 from J; bases not matched to a gene: 7. The CDR3 is 17 amino acids. Supplemented by reference TRBV5-1 and TRBJ2-7, the full variable domain reads KAGVTQTPRYLIKTRGQQVTLSCSPISGHRSVSWYQQTPGQGLQFLFEYFSETQRNKGNFPGRFSGRQFSNSRSEMNVSTLELGDSALYLCASSFASGGTSSYEQYFGPGTRLTVT.